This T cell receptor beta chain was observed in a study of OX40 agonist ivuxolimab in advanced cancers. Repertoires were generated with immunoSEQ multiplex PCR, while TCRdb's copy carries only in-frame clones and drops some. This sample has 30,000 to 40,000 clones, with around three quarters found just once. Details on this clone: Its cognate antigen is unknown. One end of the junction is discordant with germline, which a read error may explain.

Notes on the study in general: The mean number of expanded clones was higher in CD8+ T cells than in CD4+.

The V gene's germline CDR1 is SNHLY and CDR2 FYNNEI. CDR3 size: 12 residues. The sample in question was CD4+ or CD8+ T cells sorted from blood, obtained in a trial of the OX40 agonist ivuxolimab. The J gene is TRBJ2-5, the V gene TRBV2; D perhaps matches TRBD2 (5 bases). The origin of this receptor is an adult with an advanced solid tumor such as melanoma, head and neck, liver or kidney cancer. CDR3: CASREGSETQYF. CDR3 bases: TGTGCCAGCCGTGAGGGCTCGGAGACCCAGTACTTC.